What follows are 13 T cell receptor beta chains derived from one specimen sequenced in a study of tumor and adjacent non-tumor tissue in lung cancer. Three rounds of nested PCR, following a modified ARM-PCR protocol, produced the TCRbeta library. TCRdb reanalysed the multiplex PCR reads using MiXCR and keeps one entry per CDR3 protein. The sample lists approximately 140,000 distinct CDR3 sequences, around 61% seen once, with 15% to 20% in the top ten. This sample's RNA came from whole unsorted tissue. The sample was lung tumor tissue. The origin of the receptors is a man aged 55 to 70 with small cell lung cancer.

This rearrangement joins TRBV4-2 to TRBJ1-3; the D is unclear. Germline V gene sequence: CDR1 LGHNA, CDR2 YNFKEQ. This CDR3 contains 16 residues. The germline V and J ends were trimmed by 2 bases and 2 bases, with 13 bases remaining between them. CDR3 amino acids: CASSQNNLTTGNTIYF. CDR3 coding DNA: TGTGCCAGCAGCCAAAATAATCTGACCACTGGAAACACCATATATTTT.

This clonotype was seen a single time. The chain carries TRBV28 and TRBJ1-2, with TRBD1 as a possible D gene (6 bases). Trimming pared 4 bases from V and 6 bases from J, leaving 21 bases between. The CDR3 extends over 16 amino acids. CDR1 and CDR2 from the germline V gene are MDHEN and SYDVKM. For the CDR3, the DNA is TGTGCCAGCAGTTCTACGCTGGGGGCAATAGTGGATGGCTACACCTTC. Translated: CASSSTLGAIVDGYTF.

As DNA, the CDR3 is TGTGCCAGCAGTTACTTGCACCCGAGGAATGAGCAGTTCTTC. Amino acids: CASSYLHPRNEQFF. This chain links TRBV6-6 with TRBJ2-1; unclear D gene. Trimming took off 1 base at V and 7 bases at J, with 11 bases between the two ends. Germline V gives CDR1 MNHNY, CDR2 SVGAGI (reference sequence). The CDR3 is 14 amino acids.

To note about this clonotype: A clone one base away is much larger, so this may be a read error. The genes are TRBV28 and TRBJ1-2, with 7 bases that match TRBD1. V trimming: 10 bases; J trimming: 4 bases; junction bases outside the gene matches: 12. The CDR3 runs to 14 residues. The germline CDR1 and CDR2 sequences are MDHEN and SYDVKM. The CDR3 reads CAIIPTGSRYGYTF. In nucleotides, the CDR3 is TGTGCCATAATTCCGACAGGGTCTCGCTATGGCTACACCTTC.

The rearrangement joins TRBV29-1 to TRBJ2-3, with a tentative D call TRBD2 (6 bases). From germline, CDR1 is SQVTM and CDR2 ANQGSEA. The CDR3 length is 10 residues. Trimming pared 6 bases from V and 12 bases from J, leaving 13 bases between. For the CDR3, the DNA is TGCAGCGTGTCGGGACTGCCACAGTATTTT. Encoded protein: CSVSGLPQYF.

In its sample, this clonotype was seen once. The chain uses TRBV5-8 and TRBJ1-5; D is unclear. The germline gives CDR1 SGHTS, CDR2 YDEGEE. Trimming took 3 bases from V and 2 from J, leaving 15 bases between them. The CDR3 loop spans 16 amino acids. CDR3 bases: TGTGCCAGCAGCTCGTCGAAGGGTGTACGCAATCAGCCCCAGCATTTT. This encodes CASSSSKGVRNQPQHF.

This clonotype was found a few times. For the CDR3, the DNA is TGCAGCGTCCCCAAAACATGGGCGGGCTCCTACAATGAGCAGTTCTTC. The encoded protein is CSVPKTWAGSYNEQFF. This chain uses TRBV29-1 with TRBJ2-1, with D perhaps TRBD2 (5 bases). The ends were cut back, 6 bases at V and 0 bases at J, with 18 bases in the middle. The CDR3 loop spans 16 amino acids. Germline CDR1 reads SQVTM; CDR2 reads ANQGSEA.

The table lists this clonotype with a few counts. J is TRBJ2-3 and V is TRBV5-5, with D possibly being TRBD2 (6 bases). The CDR3 runs to 15 residues. V was clipped by 2 bases and J by 2 bases, with 12 bases between them. CDR1 and CDR2 from the germline V gene are SGHKS and YYEKEE (reference sequence). CDR3 in amino acids: CASSLRGGPTDTQYF. In DNA, the CDR3 is TGTGCCAGCAGCTTACGTGGAGGGCCCACAGATACGCAGTATTTT.

This chain links TRBV5-1 with TRBJ1-1; D is undetermined. The CDR3 has 12 residues. From germline, CDR1 is SGHRS and CDR2 YFSETQ. V lost 3 bases and J 6 bases, leaving 9 bases between the germline ends. The CDR3 is CASSSEWSEAFF. The CDR3, as DNA: TGCGCCAGCAGCTCGGAATGGTCTGAAGCTTTCTTT.

Turning to this clonotype: An end of the junction differs from the germline gene, which may be a read error. The rearrangement joins TRBV10-1 to TRBJ2-1, with 8 nucleotides matching TRBD2. Germline CDR1 reads WNHNN; CDR2 reads SYGVQD (reference sequence). The CDR3 is 17 residues long. The CDR3 spells CASRGTSSGTRENEQFF. The CDR3 DNA sequence: TGCGCCAGCAGGGGAACCTCATCCGGGACTAGAGAGAATGAACAGTTCTTC.

The CDR3 sequence: CTISDAPYNSPLHF. The CDR3 nucleotides are TGTACCATCAGCGACGCCCCATATAATTCACCCCTCCACTTT. This chain links TRBV11-2 with TRBJ1-6, with D unresolved. The CDR3 has 14 amino acids. The germline CDR1 and CDR2 sequences are SGHAT and FQNNGV. The complete variable domain, with remaining parts taken from reference TRBV11-2 and TRBJ1-6, reads EAGVAQSPRYKIIEKRQSVAFWCNPISGHATLYWYQQILGQGPKLLIQFQNNGVVDDSQLPKDRFSAERLKGVDSTLKIQPAKLEDSAVYLCTISDAPYNSPLHFGNGTRLTVT.

Note on this clonotype: One end of the junction does not line up with germline, which may come from a read error. The chain combines TRBV11-2 with TRBJ1-2; D gene uncertain. Germline values: CDR1 SGHAT, CDR2 FQNNGV. CDR3 length equals 12 residues. DNA of the CDR3: TGTGCCAGCAGCCTCGACCAATATGACTACACCTTC. Translated: CASSLDQYDYTF.

Comment on this clonotype: The junction shows a germline mismatch at one end, possibly a read error. The V call is TRBV11-3, the J call TRBJ2-5; D is possibly TRBD1 or TRBD2 (5 bases each). CDR1 and CDR2 (germline): SGHNT, YENEEA. This CDR3 has 14 residues. CDR3 in DNA: TGTACCAGCAGCCAGGGTGGGCGGGCTGAGACCCAGTACTTC. Translation gives CTSSQGGRAETQYF.